The present entry profiles one T cell receptor (beta chain) with its context. Its antigen is currently unknown. This CDR3 is also generated by other DNA sequences in the sample. Assay used: immunoSEQ multiplex PCR; TCRdb lists only in-frame clones, some missing. In the table there are hundreds of thousands of clones, about 92% of which are singletons. The sample belongs to a study of shared clonotypes between healthy human individuals. Study findings and constraints: Naive subsets generally exceeded memory subsets in estimated richness. Sampling was confined to blood; repertoires within tissues likely differ. Non-shared clonotypes had lower generation probabilities than clonotypes shared by all four sorted-subset donors.

CD8 cells regarded as naive lacked CD45RO, were positively chosen for CCR7, and omitted terminally differentiated effector memory CD45RA+ cells. V lost 5 bases, J lost 3 bases, and 5 bases lay in between. The V gene's germline CDR1 is SGHAT and CDR2 FQNNGV. CDR3 size: 11 residues. The chain couples TRBV11-2 to TRBJ2-7, with D hard to call. The sequenced material came from naive CD8+ T cells sorted from blood. The clonotype comes from a man aged 30-40 years in good health. DNA for the CDR3: TGTGCCAGCAGCACGATCTACGAGCAGTACTTC. Amino acids: CASSTIYEQYF.